The 27 T cell receptor beta chains given below trace back to one sample, sequenced in a study of Graves' ophthalmopathy and Graves' hyperthyroidism. The study amplified TCR beta CDR3 regions using RNA transcripts. First-round RT-PCR relied on HTBI primers, and a second-round multiplex PCR came next. TCRdb reprocessed the multiplex PCR reads via MiXCR and lists one record per CDR3 protein. The sample consists of about 1.1 million distinct CDR3 sequences, 35% to 40% of them appearing once. Sequenced material: peripheral blood or thyroid tissue (not recorded which). Source of these receptors: an adult man with Graves' hyperthyroidism.

At least ten counts were recorded for this clonotype. The rearrangement joins TRBV6-5 to TRBJ1-1, with 9 bases identical to TRBD1. Per the germline V gene, CDR1 is MNHEY and CDR2 is SVGAGI. Trimming took 6 bases from V and 0 from J; bases not matched to a gene: 8. The CDR3 is made up of 16 amino acids. The CDR3 sequence: CASRQTGGPMNTEAFF. The CDR3 DNA sequence: TGTGCCAGCAGGCAAACAGGGGGCCCAATGAACACTGAAGCTTTCTTT.

The rearrangement joins TRBV29-1 to TRBJ2-3, with 9 bases that match TRBD2. V shed 6 bases and J 3 bases; nucleotides not matched to a gene: 13. This CDR3 has 16 residues. Germline CDR1 is SQVTM and CDR2 is ANQGSEA. The CDR3 protein is CSVPSLTSGRTDTQYF. The CDR3 DNA follows: TGCAGCGTCCCCTCCCTGACTAGCGGTAGGACAGATACGCAGTATTTT.

This chain links TRBV5-1 with TRBJ2-5; 8 bases map to TRBD1. Germline V gene data show CDR1 as SGHRS and CDR2 as YFSETQ. Germline trimming cut 7 bases from V and 0 bases from J; bases unmatched to any gene: 8. This CDR3 comprises 15 residues. The CDR3 loop is CASLRTGMDQETQYF. The CDR3 DNA reads TGCGCCAGCCTCCGGACAGGGATGGACCAAGAGACCCAGTACTTC.

This clonotype was counted a few times. The CDR3: CALRGPLNTGELFF. In nucleotides, the CDR3 is TGTGCCTTGCGTGGGCCCCTTAACACCGGGGAGCTGTTTTTT. The chain combines TRBV7-8 with TRBJ2-2; unclear D gene. CDR3 length equals 14 residues. V gave up 11 bases and J gave up 2 bases, with 15 bases separating them. Per the germline V gene, CDR1 is SGHVS and CDR2 is FQNEAQ.

J is TRBJ1-5 and V is TRBV9; 7 nucleotides agree with TRBD1. The CDR3 totals 15 residues. The V gene end was trimmed by 4 bases and the J gene end by 3 bases; junction bases not matched to a gene: 7. In germline, CDR1 is SGDLS, CDR2 YYNGEE. The CDR3 region has the DNA TGTGCCAGCAGCCCTAAAGGGACAGACAATCAGCCCCAGCATTTT. This sequence encodes CASSPKGTDNQPQHF.

This clonotype was seen more than once but under ten times. V gene TRBV29-1 combines with J gene TRBJ1-3; D gene ambiguous. The CDR3 contains 14 residues. Germline CDR1 reads SQVTM; CDR2 reads ANQGSEA. Trimming took 0 bases from V and 2 from J, leaving 8 bases between them. The CDR3 DNA reads as TGCAGCGTTGAAGATCGGGGAACTGGAAACACCATATATTTT. Amino acids: CSVEDRGTGNTIYF. The variable domain in full, with the rest retrieved from reference TRBV29-1 and TRBJ1-3, is SAVISQKPSRDICQRGTSLTIQCQVDSQVTMMFWYRQQPGQSLTLIATANQGSEATYESGFVIDKFPISRPNLTFSTLTVSNMSPEDSSIYLCSVEDRGTGNTIYFGEGSWLTVV.

This clonotype was picked up many times. This sequence joins TRBV25-1 and TRBJ1-2; D uncertain. The CDR3 extends over 15 amino acids. CDR1 is MGHDK and CDR2 is SYGVNS in the germline V gene. The ends were cut back, 1 base at V and 0 bases at J, with 9 bases in the middle. CDR3: CASSESGRANYGYTF. The CDR3 DNA reads TGTGCCAGCAGTGAATCTGGGAGAGCTAACTATGGCTACACCTTC.

The V gene is TRBV2, the J gene TRBJ2-7, with TRBD1 identical over 9 bases. This CDR3 is built from 12 residues. The V and J ends lost 7 bases and 5 bases, in that order; junction bases with no gene match: 3. CDR1 and CDR2 from the germline V gene are SNHLY and FYNNEI. Written as DNA, the CDR3 is TGTGCCAGCAACAGGGGGCTGAACGAGCAGTACTTC. Its protein product is CASNRGLNEQYF.

This clonotype appeared once. A much larger clone lies a single base off, so this may be a read error. V and J are TRBV12-3 or TRBV12-4 and TRBJ1-5, with D uncertain. With 8 bases removed from V and 0 bases from J, the gap between germline ends came to 8 bases. CDR3 size: 13 residues. Here the CDR3 reads CASDRDSNQPQHF. DNA for the CDR3: TGTGCCAGCGATAGAGATAGCAATCAGCCCCAGCATTTT.

Comments on this clonotype: Germline and junction disagree at one end, which may indicate a read error. The chain combines TRBV7-3 with TRBJ2-7, with D maybe TRBD2 (6 bases). Germline CDR1 and CDR2: SGHTA and FQGTGA. The CDR3 extends over 15 amino acids. CDR3 protein: CASSITGGDGYEQYF. The DNA for the CDR3 is TGTGCCAGCAGCATAACCGGCGGGGATGGCTACGAGCAGTACTTC. The variable domain in full, completed from reference TRBV7-3 and TRBJ2-7, reads GAGVSQTPSNKVTEKGKYVELRCDPISGHTALYWYRQSLGQGPEFLIYFQGTGAADDSGLPNDRFFAVRPEGSVSTLKIQRTERGDSAVYLCASSITGGDGYEQYFGPGTRLTVT.

This clonotype has at least ten counts. The genes are TRBV9 and TRBJ1-2; weak D call: TRBD1 (5 bases). Trimming took off 0 bases at V and 2 bases at J, with 8 bases between the two ends. Germline CDR1 and CDR2: SGDLS and YYNGEE. The CDR3 is 14 residues long. CDR3 in amino acids: CASSVGQGNYGYTF. DNA of the CDR3: TGTGCCAGCAGCGTAGGTCAGGGAAACTATGGCTACACCTTC. The full variable domain, its missing parts supplied by reference TRBV9 and TRBJ1-2, is DSGVTQTPKHLITATGQRVTLRCSPRSGDLSVYWYQQSLDQGLQFLIQYYNGEERAKGNILERFSAQQFPDLHSELNLSSLELGDSALYFCASSVGQGNYGYTFGSGTRLTVV.

The genes are TRBV20-1 and TRBJ2-2; D is unresolved. The V gene's germline CDR1 is DFQATT and CDR2 SNEGSKA (reference sequence). Trimming removed 3 bases from V and 4 bases from J, with 6 bases in between. The CDR3 runs to 12 residues. The CDR3 DNA sequence: TGCAGTGCTAGTAGGGCCACCGGGGAGCTGTTTTTT. Translating gives CSASRATGELFF.

This chain connects TRBV14 to TRBJ2-5, with TRBD2 matching over 9 bases. The CDR3 has 13 residues. Germline trimming cut 4 bases from V and 6 bases from J; bases unmatched to any gene: 3. Per the germline V gene, CDR1 is SGHDN and CDR2 is FVKESK. The CDR3 reads CASSRTSAKTQYF. CDR3 DNA: TGTGCCAGCAGCCGGACTAGCGCAAAGACCCAGTACTTC.

The chain employs TRBV7-9 and TRBJ1-6; D gene ambiguous. CDR3 length: 13 residues. With 6 bases removed from V and 8 bases from J, the gap between germline ends came to 11 bases. In germline, CDR1 is SEHNR, CDR2 FQNEAQ (reference sequence). Here the CDR3 reads CASRSRGYSPLHF. The CDR3 region has the DNA TGTGCCAGCAGATCGCGAGGTTATTCACCCCTCCACTTT.

This clonotype was seen ten or more times. The V and J genes are TRBV7-9 and TRBJ1-1, with 9 bases identical to TRBD1. After removal of 5 bases from V and 3 bases from J, the junction contained 4 bases not matched to a gene. Germline loops: CDR1 SEHNR, CDR2 FQNEAQ (reference sequence). The CDR3 is made up of 14 amino acids. CDR3 amino acids: CASSTRDRDTEAFF. CDR3 in DNA: TGTGCCAGCAGCACCCGGGACAGGGACACTGAAGCTTTCTTT.

This clonotype came up many times. V usage is TRBV5-1 and J usage is TRBJ2-2; no clear D. V was trimmed by 3 bases and J by 9 bases, leaving 9 bases between them. Germline CDR1 SGHRS, CDR2 YFSETQ. This CDR3 has 12 amino acids. The CDR3 here is CASSSTSRELFF. The CDR3 DNA sequence: TGCGCCAGCAGCTCTACTTCACGGGAGCTGTTTTTT.

The chain combines TRBV5-6 with TRBJ2-6, with unresolved D. The germline gives CDR1 SGHDT, CDR2 YYEEEE. The V gene lost 5 bases and the J gene lost 0 bases, with 15 bases spanning the gap. This CDR3 comprises 17 residues. This CDR3 is CASSHGLTISGANVLTF. The CDR3 region has the DNA TGTGCCAGCAGTCACGGGCTGACAATCTCTGGGGCCAACGTCCTGACTTTC.

This clonotype was recorded at least ten times. The chain joins TRBV14 to TRBJ2-7; D gene uncertain. Germline loops: CDR1 SGHDN, CDR2 FVKESK. The CDR3 sequence is 12 residues long. With 5 bases removed from V and 2 bases from J, the gap between germline ends came to 7 bases. This CDR3 is CASSIRTYEQYF. The CDR3, as DNA: TGTGCCAGCAGCATCAGGACCTACGAGCAGTACTTC.

This clonotype has only a few counts. The chain is built from TRBV7-9 and TRBJ2-7, with 9 bases fitting TRBD1. CDR3 size: 15 residues. Germline V gene data show CDR1 as SEHNR and CDR2 as FQNEAQ (reference sequence). Trimming removed 5 bases from V and 3 bases from J; junction bases left unmatched: 8. CDR3 loop: CASSQGQGTLYEQYF. The CDR3 nucleotides read TGTGCCAGCAGCCAAGGACAGGGGACCCTCTACGAGCAGTACTTC.

This clonotype was picked up many times. The chain has TRBV7-6 and TRBJ2-7, with TRBD2 matching over 9 bases. This CDR3 is 16 amino acids long. V lost 5 bases and J lost 0; bases outside the gene matches: 8. Germline V gene sequence: CDR1 SGHVS, CDR2 FNYEAQ. CDR3 nucleotides: TGTGCCAGCAGCCCCGTTGGCGGGAGGGCCTCCTACGAGCAGTACTTC. Protein sequence: CASSPVGGRASYEQYF.

V and J are TRBV5-1 and TRBJ2-2; no firm D call. The V gene lost 4 bases and the J gene lost 9 bases, with 22 bases spanning the gap. This CDR3 spans 16 amino acids. Germline V gene sequence: CDR1 SGHRS, CDR2 YFSETQ. CDR3 sequence (DNA): TGCGCCAGCAGCCCATCCGGGCCCACGGCTGGTAGGGAGCTGTTTTTT. It is translated as CASSPSGPTAGRELFF. Filled out from reference TRBV5-1 and TRBJ2-2, the complete variable domain reads KAGVTQTPRYLIKTRGQQVTLSCSPISGHRSVSWYQQTPGQGLQFLFEYFSETQRNKGNFPGRFSGRQFSNSRSEMNVSTLELGDSALYLCASSPSGPTAGRELFFGEGSRLTVL.

This clonotype was recorded a few times. V is TRBV4-3 and J is TRBJ2-2, with TRBD1 matching over 9 bases. Trimming took 3 bases from V and 7 from J; bases not matched to a gene: 9. Germline-derived CDR1 and CDR2 are LGHNA and YSLEER. The CDR3 totals 16 residues. Here the CDR3 reads CASSQSPGQGFGELFF. For the CDR3, the DNA is TGCGCCAGCAGCCAGTCACCGGGACAGGGTTTCGGGGAGCTGTTTTTT.

The genes are TRBV6-5 and TRBJ2-7; D call uncertain. The V end was cut by 6 bases, the J end by 0 bases, with 15 bases between. The V gene's germline CDR1 is MNHEY and CDR2 SVGAGI. This CDR3 contains 15 residues. The CDR3, as DNA: TGTGCCAGCAGCAGCTTAGGACCGTCCTCCTACGAGCAGTACTTC. Amino acid sequence: CASSSLGPSSYEQYF.

Ten or more counts support this clonotype. The V call is TRBV11-2, the J call TRBJ2-7; 9 positions match TRBD2. The germline V gene encodes CDR1 SGHAT and CDR2 FQNNGV. V dropped 2 bases and J dropped 4; count of bases not matched to a gene: 6. This CDR3 has 15 residues. CDR3: CASSLRVAGVYEQYF. In DNA form, the CDR3 reads TGTGCCAGCAGCTTAAGGGTAGCGGGAGTGTACGAGCAGTACTTC.

The chain carries TRBV15 and TRBJ2-5; D gene unclear. Germline CDR1 reads LNHNV; CDR2 reads YYDKDF (reference sequence). The CDR3 has 14 residues. The V and J ends lost 0 bases and 1 base respectively, with 6 bases between them. CDR3 DNA sequence: TGTGCCACCAGCAGAGATCGGACCCAAGAGACCCAGTACTTC. This gives the protein CATSRDRTQETQYF.

This clonotype came up many times. The chain joins TRBV7-2 to TRBJ2-2, with TRBD1 matching 7 bases. V gave up 1 base and J gave up 3 bases; unmatched junction bases: 5. The CDR3 covers 16 residues. Germline V gives CDR1 SGHTA, CDR2 FQGNSA. In DNA form, the CDR3 reads TGTGCCAGCAGCTTAGACCGGACAGGCTACACCGGGGAGCTGTTTTTT. Its translation: CASSLDRTGYTGELFF.

This clonotype showed up many times. This chain connects TRBV20-1 to TRBJ2-7; a possible D gene is TRBD1 (6 bases). Looked up from germline, CDR1 is DFQATT and CDR2 is SNEGSKA (reference sequence). V lost 6 bases to trimming and J lost 6 bases, with 21 bases between them. The CDR3 sequence is 14 residues long. The chain's CDR3 is CSAPWDGRGSEQYF. For the CDR3, the DNA is TGCAGTGCCCCCTGGGATGGCAGGGGAAGCGAGCAGTACTTC.